The clone carrying this T cell receptor (beta chain) was seen a handful of times. The antigen is not known. The CDR3 sequence is 13 residues long. The V end was cut by 7 bases, the J end by 5 bases, with 14 bases between. The data are from a study of T-cell reconstitution after alpha-beta-depleted transplantation in children. General observations from the study: High day-60 TCRbeta diversity in some patients came from surviving recipient T cells and thymic progenitors. The authors attributed T-cell counts and diversity one year after transplant mostly to newly produced T cells.

Molecular barcoding with unique molecular identifiers was used for the TCRbeta library. Via MiXCR, TCRdb re-called the PCR reads, giving one row per CDR3 protein. The sample holds about 510,000 distinct CDR3 sequences, roughly 10% seen once. The rearrangement links TRBV12-3 or TRBV12-4 to TRBJ2-5, with D perhaps matching TRBD1 or TRBD2 (6 bases each). This receptor was identified in a female patient aged 2 to 10 who had a stem cell transplant for aplastic anemia, so the T cells may come from the graft donor. Sequences were derived from PBMCs, mostly from graft donor cells, sampled 180 days after TCRalphabeta/CD19-depleted stem cell transplant. Written as DNA, the CDR3 is TGTGCCAGCACCCTTGGGGGGCAGGAGACCCAGTACTTC. Protein sequence: CASTLGGQETQYF.